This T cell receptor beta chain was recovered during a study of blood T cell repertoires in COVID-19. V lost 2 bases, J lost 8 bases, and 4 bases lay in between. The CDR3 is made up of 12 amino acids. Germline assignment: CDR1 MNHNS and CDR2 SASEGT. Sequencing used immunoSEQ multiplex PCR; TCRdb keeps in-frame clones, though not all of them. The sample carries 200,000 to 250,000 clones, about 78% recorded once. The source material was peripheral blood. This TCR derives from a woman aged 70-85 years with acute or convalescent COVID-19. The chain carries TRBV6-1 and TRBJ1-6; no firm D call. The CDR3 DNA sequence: TGTGCCAGCAGTGAACGGGATTCACCCCTCCACTTT. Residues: CASSERDSPLHF.